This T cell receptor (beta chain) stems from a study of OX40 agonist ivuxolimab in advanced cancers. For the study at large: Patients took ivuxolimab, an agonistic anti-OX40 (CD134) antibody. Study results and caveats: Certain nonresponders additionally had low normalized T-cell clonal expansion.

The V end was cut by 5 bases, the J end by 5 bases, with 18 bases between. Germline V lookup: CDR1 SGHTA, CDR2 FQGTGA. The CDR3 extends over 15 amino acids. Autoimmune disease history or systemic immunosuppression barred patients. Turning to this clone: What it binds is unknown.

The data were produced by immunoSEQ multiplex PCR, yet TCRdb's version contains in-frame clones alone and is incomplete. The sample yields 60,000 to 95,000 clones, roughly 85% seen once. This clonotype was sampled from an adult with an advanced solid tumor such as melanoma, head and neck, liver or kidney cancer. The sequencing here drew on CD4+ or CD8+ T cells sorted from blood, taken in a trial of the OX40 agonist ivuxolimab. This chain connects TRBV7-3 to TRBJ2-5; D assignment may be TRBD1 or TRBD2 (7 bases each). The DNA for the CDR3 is TGTGCCAGCAGCCTCCAGGGGGGGACCAGGGAGACCCAGTACTTC. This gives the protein CASSLQGGTRETQYF.